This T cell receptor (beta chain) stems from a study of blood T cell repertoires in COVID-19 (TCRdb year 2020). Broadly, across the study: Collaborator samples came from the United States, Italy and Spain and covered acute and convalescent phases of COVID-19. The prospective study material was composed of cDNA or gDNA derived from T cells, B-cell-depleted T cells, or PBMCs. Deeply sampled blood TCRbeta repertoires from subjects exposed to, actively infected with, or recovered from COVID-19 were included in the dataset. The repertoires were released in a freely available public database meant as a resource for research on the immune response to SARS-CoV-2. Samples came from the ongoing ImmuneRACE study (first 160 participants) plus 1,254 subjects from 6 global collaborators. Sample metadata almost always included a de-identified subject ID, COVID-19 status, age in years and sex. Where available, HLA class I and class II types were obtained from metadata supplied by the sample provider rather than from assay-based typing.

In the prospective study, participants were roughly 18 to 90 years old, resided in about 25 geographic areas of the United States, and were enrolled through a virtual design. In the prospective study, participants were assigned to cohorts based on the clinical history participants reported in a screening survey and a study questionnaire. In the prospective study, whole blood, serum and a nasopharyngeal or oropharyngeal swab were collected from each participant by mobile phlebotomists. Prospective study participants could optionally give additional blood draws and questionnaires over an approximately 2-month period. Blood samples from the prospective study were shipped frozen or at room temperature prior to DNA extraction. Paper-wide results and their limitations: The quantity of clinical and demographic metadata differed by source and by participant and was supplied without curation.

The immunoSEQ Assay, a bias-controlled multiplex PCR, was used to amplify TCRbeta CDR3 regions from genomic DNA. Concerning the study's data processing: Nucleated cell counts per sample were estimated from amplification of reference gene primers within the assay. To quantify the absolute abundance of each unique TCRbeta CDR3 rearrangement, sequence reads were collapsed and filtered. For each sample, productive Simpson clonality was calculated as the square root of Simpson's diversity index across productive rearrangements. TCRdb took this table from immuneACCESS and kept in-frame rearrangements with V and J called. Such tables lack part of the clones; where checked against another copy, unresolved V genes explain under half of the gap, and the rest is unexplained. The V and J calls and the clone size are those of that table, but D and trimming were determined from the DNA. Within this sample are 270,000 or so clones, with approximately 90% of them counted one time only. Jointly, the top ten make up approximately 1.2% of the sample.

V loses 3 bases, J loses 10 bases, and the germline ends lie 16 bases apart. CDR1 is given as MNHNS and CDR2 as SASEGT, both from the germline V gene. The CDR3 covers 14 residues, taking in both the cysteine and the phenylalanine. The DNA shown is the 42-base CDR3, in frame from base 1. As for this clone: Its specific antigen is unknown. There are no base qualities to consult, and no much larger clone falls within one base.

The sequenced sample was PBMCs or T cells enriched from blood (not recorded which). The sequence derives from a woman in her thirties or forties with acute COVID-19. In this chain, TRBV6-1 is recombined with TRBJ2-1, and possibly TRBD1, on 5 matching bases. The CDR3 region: CASSDIRWGMEQFF. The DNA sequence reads TGTGCCAGCAGTGACATAAGGTGGGGCATGGAGCAGTTCTTC.